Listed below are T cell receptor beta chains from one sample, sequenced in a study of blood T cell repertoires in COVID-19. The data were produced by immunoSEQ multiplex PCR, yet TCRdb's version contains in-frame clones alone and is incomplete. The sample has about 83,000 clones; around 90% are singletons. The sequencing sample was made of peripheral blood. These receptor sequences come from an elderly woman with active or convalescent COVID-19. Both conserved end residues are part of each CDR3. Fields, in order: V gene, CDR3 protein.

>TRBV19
CATTGNHEQYF
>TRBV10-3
CAIKAASNQPQHF
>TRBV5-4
CASSRKGLGQGSNEQFF
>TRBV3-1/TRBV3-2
CASSQETGGRGYTF
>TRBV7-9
CASTLEGTKNIQYF
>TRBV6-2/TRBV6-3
CASSYPATGEAFF
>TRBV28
CASNRRSGTEAFF
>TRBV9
CASSPRTSGASFSYEQYF
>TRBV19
CASSIEGGLVLETQYF
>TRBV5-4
CASSLALSTQYF
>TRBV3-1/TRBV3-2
CASSRTGTGRETQYF
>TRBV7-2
CASSSWGPNSPLHF
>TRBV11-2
CASSPAAGTYEQYF
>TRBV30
CAWSPRGDTQYF
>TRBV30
CAWSGGYYGYTF
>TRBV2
CASSGAGGTYNEQFF
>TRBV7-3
CASSSGAVTYNEQFF
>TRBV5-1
CASSSPTIQTSTDTQYF
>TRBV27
CASSYTGGAYEQYF
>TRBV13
CASSLPPHTDTQYF
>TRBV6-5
CASSYSGGRGEKLFF
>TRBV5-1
CASSPAGQGAADTQYF
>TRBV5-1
CASSFRQGAGYGYTF
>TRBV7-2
CASSIPTGSGSPLHF
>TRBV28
CAARGQFGNTIYF
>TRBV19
CASSIDKGINEQFF
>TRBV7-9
CASSLDGAQHF
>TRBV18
CASRAGGLGLFF
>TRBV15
CATSRDGRRGGKMVTDTQYF
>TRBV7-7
CASSPTARGGGSTDTQYF
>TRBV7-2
CASSLEQEETQYF
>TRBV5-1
CASSGGRGGTDTQYF
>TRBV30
CAGGVGGYTF
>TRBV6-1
CASSETAGTVNTGELFF
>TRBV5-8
CASSTDRAFTYEQYF
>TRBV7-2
CASSKQGNTEAFF
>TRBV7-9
CASSSRQGPNYGYTF